Below, 9 T cell receptor beta chains from the same sample are listed, as sequenced in a study of blood T cells in healthy people across ages. Primers used in a second PCR of roughly 7 to 12 cycles were a sample-barcoded 5' primer and a J-beta primer mix. Each CDR3 protein gets one entry after TCRdb re-called the 5' RACE reads with MiXCR. There are about a million distinct CDR3 sequences in the sample; around 49% occur only once, and roughly an eighth lies in the top ten. The sequencing input was blood. Receptors were obtained from a man aged 25 to 40 in good health.

About this clonotype itself: A read error is possible here, since a much larger clone lies one base away. The chain combines TRBV4-1 with TRBJ1-2, with D maybe TRBD1 (5 bases). The CDR3 totals 13 residues. The V gene's germline CDR1 is MGHRA and CDR2 YSYEKL. The CDR3 nucleotides are TGCGCCGGCAGCCAAGAGGGGAACTATGGCTACACCTTC. Translating gives CAGSQEGNYGYTF.

This clonotype was found a few times. The V and J genes are TRBV9 and TRBJ2-3; D is perhaps TRBD1 or TRBD2 (5 bases each). The CDR3 sequence is 15 residues long. The V gene's germline CDR1 is SGDLS and CDR2 YYNGEE. V was cut by 4 bases and J by 2 bases, with 14 bases left in between. As DNA, the CDR3 is TGTGCCAGCAGCAAAAGACTGGGGGACACAGATACGCAGTATTTT. Protein sequence: CASSKRLGDTDTQYF.

CDR3 nucleotide sequence: TGTGCCAGCAGCTCCCGGGACAGACACAATGAGCAGTTCTTC. Protein sequence: CASSSRDRHNEQFF. The genes are TRBV7-2 and TRBJ2-1; 7 bases match TRBD1. CDR3 size: 14 residues. J was trimmed by 5 bases and V by 4 bases; bases with no gene match: 5. Germline V gives CDR1 SGHTA, CDR2 FQGNSA.

The chain joins TRBV18 to TRBJ2-3, with D possibly being TRBD2 (5 bases). The CDR3 has 13 residues. V was cut by 0 bases and J by 6 bases, with 7 bases left in between. CDR1 and CDR2 from the germline V gene are KGHSH and LQKENI. CDR3 residues: CASSPPSGDTQYF. DNA for the CDR3: TGTGCCAGCTCACCACCGTCGGGGGATACGCAGTATTTT.

V usage is TRBV7-4 and J usage is TRBJ2-5; the D gene is possibly TRBD1 (5 bases). Trimming pared 5 bases from V and 1 base from J, leaving 20 bases between. This CDR3 has 17 residues. CDR1 and CDR2 (germline): SGHVT, SQSDAQ. The CDR3 nucleotides read TGTGCCAGCAGCCAAACCGACAGAACCTTTCCCCAAGAGACCCAGTACTTC. Translation: CASSQTDRTFPQETQYF.

There are a few counts of this clonotype. The chain combines TRBV25-1 with TRBJ2-7; TRBD2 matches at 9 bases. Germline assignment: CDR1 MGHDK and CDR2 SYGVNS. V was pared by 6 bases and J by 1 base, with 4 bases of the junction left unmatched. CDR3 length: 14 amino acids. The CDR3: CASSAGGGSYEQYF. Written as DNA, the CDR3 is TGTGCCAGCAGCGCGGGAGGGGGATCCTACGAGCAGTACTTC.

The chain employs TRBV27 and TRBJ2-3, with 9 bases matching TRBD2. The V segment lost 10 bases and the J segment 6 bases; nucleotides outside the gene matches: 5. Germline values: CDR1 MNHEY, CDR2 SMNVEV (reference sequence). The length of the CDR3 is 12 residues. CDR3 in amino acids: CANVGLADTQYF. The CDR3 nucleotides are TGTGCCAACGTTGGACTAGCGGATACGCAGTATTTT.

Written as DNA, the CDR3 is TGCAGTGCACAAACCCGGACAGGAGCCTACGAGCAGTACTTC. The encoded protein is CSAQTRTGAYEQYF. This sequence joins TRBV20-1 and TRBJ2-7, with TRBD1 identical over 7 bases. Germline-derived CDR1 and CDR2 are DFQATT and SNEGSKA (reference sequence). Trimming cost V 6 bases and J 2 bases; bases outside gene matches: 10. The CDR3 is 14 amino acids.

V usage is TRBV12-3 or TRBV12-4 and J usage is TRBJ1-5; D is possibly TRBD1 (5 bases). The V end was cut by 3 bases, the J end by 11 bases, with 17 bases between. The CDR3 is made up of 14 amino acids. The CDR3 DNA follows: TGTGCCAGCAGTTTGAACGGGGGTTTCGATGCCCAGCATTTT. Protein: CASSLNGGFDAQHF.